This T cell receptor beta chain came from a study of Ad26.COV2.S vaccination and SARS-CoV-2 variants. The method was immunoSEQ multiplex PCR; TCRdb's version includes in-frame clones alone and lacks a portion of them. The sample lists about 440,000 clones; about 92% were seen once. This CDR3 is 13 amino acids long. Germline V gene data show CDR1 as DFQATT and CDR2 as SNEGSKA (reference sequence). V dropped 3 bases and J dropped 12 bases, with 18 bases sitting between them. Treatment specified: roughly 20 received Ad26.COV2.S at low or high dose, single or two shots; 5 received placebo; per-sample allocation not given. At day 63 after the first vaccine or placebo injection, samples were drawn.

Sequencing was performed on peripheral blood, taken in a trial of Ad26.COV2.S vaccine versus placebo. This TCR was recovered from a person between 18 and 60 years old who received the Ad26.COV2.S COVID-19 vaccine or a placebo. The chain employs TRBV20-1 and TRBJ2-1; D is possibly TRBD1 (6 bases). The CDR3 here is CSASVTGHVGQFF. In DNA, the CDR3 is TGCAGTGCTAGTGTGACAGGCCACGTAGGGCAGTTCTTC.